The clone carrying this T cell receptor beta chain was seen only a few times. The data stem from a study of T-cell memory formation after mild COVID-19. Germline CDR1 reads SGHTA; CDR2 reads FQGNSA. J lost 5 bases, V lost 5 bases, and 8 bases had no gene match. This CDR3 contains 14 residues. TCRdb independently ran MiXCR on the 5' RACE reads; one entry per CDR3 protein. This table holds fewer than 250,000 distinct CDR3 sequences, 15% found once. This receptor was taken from an adult woman who had mild COVID-19 (a few samples of this study predate the infection). Cell type and time point are not known. The V and J genes are TRBV7-2 and TRBJ1-1, with TRBD1 identical over 7 bases. Sample: PBMCs or a T cell subset sorted from them (not recorded which). The DNA of the CDR3 is TGTGCCAGCAGCCCCTACAGGGGTAGTACTGAAGCTTTCTTT. It yields the protein CASSPYRGSTEAFF. The full variable domain, rest sourced from reference TRBV7-2 and TRBJ1-1, is GAGVSQSPSNKVTEKGKDVELRCDPISGHTALYWYRQSLGQGLEFLIYFQGNSAPDKSGLPSDRFSAERTGGSVSTLTIQRTQQEDSAVYLCASSPYRGSTEAFFGQGTRLTVV.